The clone carrying this T cell receptor beta chain was seen ten or more times. The antigen remains unidentified. The data belong to a study of T-cell reconstitution after alpha-beta-depleted transplantation in children. Study-wide results and caveats: There were some patients whose high TCRbeta diversity at day 60 came from surviving recipient T cells and thymic progenitors. About two months after transplant, alpha-beta T cells reportedly came from several hundred expanded graft clones.

Unique molecular identifiers were built into the TCRbeta library. TCRdb independently ran MiXCR on the PCR reads; one entry per CDR3 protein. The sample includes under 60,000 distinct CDR3 sequences, about 5% of them seen just once. Material: PBMCs, mostly from graft donor cells, obtained 60 days after TCRalphabeta/CD19-depleted stem cell transplant. This receptor was obtained from a female patient aged 2-9 years who had a stem cell transplant for aplastic anemia, so the T cells may come from the graft donor.

CDR3 sequence reads: CAWSVPGGKNIQYF. CDR3 nucleotides: TGTGCCTGGAGTGTACCTGGCGGCAAAAACATTCAGTACTTC. This rearrangement joins TRBV30 to TRBJ2-4; D unresolved. The CDR3 is made up of 14 amino acids. V was cut by 0 bases and J by 3 bases, with 9 bases left in between. Per germline, CDR1 GTSNPN and CDR2 SVGIG (reference sequence).